These 13 T cell receptor beta chains were all obtained from the same sample, sequenced in a study of shared T cell receptors in the human thymus. TCRdb's copy holds only in-frame clones and misses some; the assay was immunoSEQ multiplex PCR. The data hold roughly 410,000 clones, with approximately 95% observed a single time. The sequenced material came from thymocytes. These receptor sequences come from a human donor.

The chain uses TRBV21-1 and TRBJ2-3; the D call of TRBD2 is as the table states it, not checked on the DNA. TRBV21-1 represents a pseudogene. The CDR3 consists of 17 residues. CDR3 loop: CASRVPIAGVGTDTQYF. The CDR3, as DNA: TGTGCCAGCAGAGTCCCCATAGCGGGAGTGGGCACAGATACGCAGTATTTT.

The chain joins TRBV27 to TRBJ2-4, with TRBD1 as a possible D gene (5 bases). Germline V gene sequence: CDR1 MNHEY, CDR2 SMNVEV (reference sequence). The CDR3 has 15 residues. V dropped 3 bases and J dropped 1 base, with 10 bases sitting between them. The CDR3 region is CASSFVTAAKNIQYF. CDR3 bases: TGTGCCAGCAGTTTTGTGACAGCTGCCAAAAACATTCAGTACTTC.

The chain is built from TRBV20-1 and TRBJ1-1; no clear D. The CDR3 covers 10 residues. V was shortened by 5 bases and J by 7 bases, with 8 bases between the two germline ends. Germline CDR1 DFQATT, CDR2 SNEGSKA (reference sequence). The CDR3 DNA reads TGCAGTGCTTGGGTTTTTGAAGCTTTCTTT. Amino acids: CSAWVFEAFF.

The gene calls are TRBV28 and TRBJ2-7; D is possibly TRBD1 or TRBD2 (6 bases each). This CDR3 is 11 amino acids long. Germline CDR1 and CDR2: MDHEN and SYDVKM. V dropped 7 bases and J dropped 4 bases, with 8 bases sitting between them. The CDR3 spells CASTGAYEQYF. Written as DNA, the CDR3 is TGTGCCAGCACGGGGGCTTACGAGCAGTACTTC.

The V call is TRBV11-2, the J call TRBJ1-1; D may be TRBD1 (5 bases). V lost 5 bases to trimming and J lost 3 bases, with 13 bases between them. CDR1 and CDR2 (germline): SGHAT, FQNNGV. The CDR3 extends over 14 amino acids. The CDR3 nucleotides are TGTGCCAGCAGCCCCGACTGGGGGTACACTGAAGCTTTCTTT. It codes for CASSPDWGYTEAFF.

The V gene is TRBV6-5, the J gene TRBJ2-7; no reliable D call. Germline loops: CDR1 MNHEY, CDR2 SVGAGI. V lost 6 bases and J 3 bases, leaving 15 bases between the germline ends. The CDR3 is 14 amino acids. The chain's CDR3 is CASSQLSLDYEQYF. CDR3 DNA sequence: TGTGCCAGCAGCCAACTATCCCTTGACTACGAGCAGTACTTC.

This clone was seen just once. The chain is built from TRBV6-1 and TRBJ2-5; the match to TRBD2 covers 13 bases. The CDR3 extends over 18 amino acids. CDR1 and CDR2 from the germline V gene are MNHNS and SASEGT. Trimming at V came to 4 bases and at J to 2 bases, leaving 10 bases not matched to a gene. The CDR3 sequence is CASSAGLAGQYLQETQYF. The CDR3 bases are TGTGCCAGCAGTGCGGGACTAGCGGGACAGTATTTACAAGAGACCCAGTACTTC.

The chain links TRBV11-2 to TRBJ2-1; no definite D call. V lost 6 bases, J lost 15 bases, and 18 bases lay in between. CDR3 length: 12 amino acids. Germline V gene data show CDR1 as SGHAT and CDR2 as FQNNGV. The CDR3 here is CASSPDPNPTFF. DNA of the CDR3: TGTGCCAGCAGTCCCGACCCCAACCCCACGTTCTTC.

The gene calls are TRBV6-6 and TRBJ2-7, with 10 positions matching TRBD1. This CDR3 region has 13 residues. CDR1 MNHNY and CDR2 SVGAGI come from the germline V gene (reference sequence). J lost 5 bases, V lost 3 bases, and 1 base had no gene match. In DNA, the CDR3 is TGTGCCAGCAGTTATGGACAGGGGGACGAGCAGTACTTC. Protein: CASSYGQGDEQYF.

The rearrangement joins TRBV7-2 to TRBJ1-5, with no clear D. The germline V gene encodes CDR1 SGHTA and CDR2 FQGNSA. This CDR3 contains 16 residues. V shed 5 bases and J shed 0 bases, with 14 bases lying between them. The CDR3, as DNA: TGTGCCAGCAGCCGCTACGGTTCCCATAGCAATCAGCCCCAGCATTTT. Translation gives CASSRYGSHSNQPQHF.

V and J are TRBV11-3 and TRBJ2-1, with D maybe TRBD2 (6 bases). CDR1 is SGHNT, CDR2 YENEEA, per germline. The CDR3 runs to 14 residues. V lost 2 bases and J lost 6, with 11 bases in between. CDR3 nucleotides: TGTGCCAGCAGCTTAAGGGAGGCCCCCAATGAGCAGTTCTTC. It is translated as CASSLREAPNEQFF.

This chain joins TRBV27 and TRBJ2-1, with D uncertain. The CDR3 runs to 16 residues. Looked up from germline, CDR1 is MNHEY and CDR2 is SMNVEV (reference sequence). The V end was cut by 11 bases, the J end by 6 bases, with 26 bases between. As DNA, the CDR3 is TGTGCCGATCGGGTATTGGGTCCCCCCGTAATCAATGAGCAGTTCTTC. The encoded protein is CADRVLGPPVINEQFF.

The chain couples TRBV5-4 to TRBJ1-1, with 12 nucleotides matching TRBD1. Per the germline V gene, CDR1 is SGHNT and CDR2 is YYREEE (reference sequence). V shed 4 bases and J 3 bases; nucleotides not matched to a gene: 10. The CDR3 runs to 17 residues. The CDR3 nucleotides read TGTGCCAGCAGCGAACCGGGACAGGGGGCGCGGGACACTGAAGCTTTCTTT. Translation: CASSEPGQGARDTEAFF.